The 2 T cell receptor beta chains listed next were all sequenced from one sample in a study of cytomegalovirus exposure and HLA in healthy donors. The primer mix had 60 Vbeta and 13 Jbeta primers. Clones were sequenced by immunoSEQ multiplex PCR, and TCRdb holds only the in-frame ones, with some missing. The table lists about 150,000 clones, about four fifths of them singletons. Sequenced material: PBMCs. The receptors derive from a man younger than 30 in good health and CMV-seronegative.

Note on this clone: Other DNA sequences of this sample code for an identical CDR3. The rearrangement joins TRBV27 to TRBJ1-5, with unresolved D. The CDR3 sequence is 12 residues long. Per the germline V gene, CDR1 is MNHEY and CDR2 is SMNVEV (reference sequence). Trimming cost V 4 bases and J 3 bases, with 4 bases left between them. Written as DNA, the CDR3 is TGTGCCAGCAGTTCCTACAATCAGCCCCAGCATTTT. Amino acids: CASSSYNQPQHF.

The chain employs TRBV9 and TRBJ1-4, with no clear D. Germline CDR1 reads SGDLS; CDR2 reads YYNGEE. With 3 bases removed from V and 0 bases from J, the gap between germline ends came to 9 bases. CDR3 length equals 15 residues. CDR3 nucleotides: TGTGCCAGCAGCGCCCGAGGCGCAACTAATGAAAAACTGTTTTTT. As protein: CASSARGATNEKLFF. The entire variable domain, with the rest obtained from reference TRBV9 and TRBJ1-4, is as follows: DSGVTQTPKHLITATGQRVTLRCSPRSGDLSVYWYQQSLDQGLQFLIQYYNGEERAKGNILERFSAQQFPDLHSELNLSSLELGDSALYFCASSARGATNEKLFFGSGTQLSVL.